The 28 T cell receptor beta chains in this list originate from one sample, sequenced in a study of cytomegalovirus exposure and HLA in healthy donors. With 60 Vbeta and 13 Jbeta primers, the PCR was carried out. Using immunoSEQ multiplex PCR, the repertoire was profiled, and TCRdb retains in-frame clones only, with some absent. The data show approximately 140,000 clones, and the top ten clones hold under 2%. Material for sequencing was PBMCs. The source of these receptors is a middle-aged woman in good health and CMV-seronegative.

DNA of the CDR3: TGTGCCAGCAGTGCCAACTCTGGAAACACCATATATTTT. Translated, it gives CASSANSGNTIYF. The chain employs TRBV25-1 and TRBJ1-3, with D unclear. The CDR3 spans 13 residues. V lost 4 bases and J 0 bases, leaving 4 bases between the germline ends. Germline lookup yields CDR1 MGHDK and CDR2 SYGVNS.

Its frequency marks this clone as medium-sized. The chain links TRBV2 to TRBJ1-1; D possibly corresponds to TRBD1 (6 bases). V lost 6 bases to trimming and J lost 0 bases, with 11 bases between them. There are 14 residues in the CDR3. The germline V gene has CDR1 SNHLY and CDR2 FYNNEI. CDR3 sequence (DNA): TGTGCCAGCAGCCTCAGGGACATGAACACTGAAGCTTTCTTT. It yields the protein CASSLRDMNTEAFF.

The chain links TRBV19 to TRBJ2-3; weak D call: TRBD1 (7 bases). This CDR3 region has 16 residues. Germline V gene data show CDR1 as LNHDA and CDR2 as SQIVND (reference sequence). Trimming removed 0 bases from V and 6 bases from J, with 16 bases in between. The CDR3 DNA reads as TGTGCCAGTAGTATAGATCTGACAGGGAGGTCGGATACGCAGTATTTT. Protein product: CASSIDLTGRSDTQYF.

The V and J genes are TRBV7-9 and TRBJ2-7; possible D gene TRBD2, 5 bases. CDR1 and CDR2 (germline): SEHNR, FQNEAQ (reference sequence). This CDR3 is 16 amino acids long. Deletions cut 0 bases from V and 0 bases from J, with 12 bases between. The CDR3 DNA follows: TGTGCCAGCAGCTTAGCGGAGGCAGCCTACTCCTACGAGCAGTACTTC. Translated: CASSLAEAAYSYEQYF.

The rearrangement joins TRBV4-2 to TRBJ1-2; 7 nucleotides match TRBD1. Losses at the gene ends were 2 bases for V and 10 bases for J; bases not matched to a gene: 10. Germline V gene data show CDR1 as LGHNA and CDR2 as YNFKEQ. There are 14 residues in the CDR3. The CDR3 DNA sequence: TGTGCCAGCAGCCAATTAGGAGACAGGGACCACTACACCTTC. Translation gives CASSQLGDRDHYTF.

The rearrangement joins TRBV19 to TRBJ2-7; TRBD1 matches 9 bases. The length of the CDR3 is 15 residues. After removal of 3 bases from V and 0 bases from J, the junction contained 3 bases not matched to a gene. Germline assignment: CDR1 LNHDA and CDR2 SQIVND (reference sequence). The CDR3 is CASSMRGQGSYEQYF. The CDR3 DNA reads TGTGCCAGTAGTATGAGGGGACAGGGCTCCTACGAGCAGTACTTC.

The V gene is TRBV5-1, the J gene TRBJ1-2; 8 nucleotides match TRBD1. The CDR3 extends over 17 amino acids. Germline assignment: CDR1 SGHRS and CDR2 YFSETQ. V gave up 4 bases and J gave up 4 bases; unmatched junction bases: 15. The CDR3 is CASSLISSGQARYGYTF. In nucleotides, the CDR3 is TGCGCCAGCAGCCTCATTTCCTCGGGACAGGCGCGCTATGGCTACACCTTC. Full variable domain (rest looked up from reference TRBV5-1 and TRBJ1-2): KAGVTQTPRYLIKTRGQQVTLSCSPISGHRSVSWYQQTPGQGLQFLFEYFSETQRNKGNFPGRFSGRQFSNSRSEMNVSTLELGDSALYLCASSLISSGQARYGYTFGSGTRLTVV.

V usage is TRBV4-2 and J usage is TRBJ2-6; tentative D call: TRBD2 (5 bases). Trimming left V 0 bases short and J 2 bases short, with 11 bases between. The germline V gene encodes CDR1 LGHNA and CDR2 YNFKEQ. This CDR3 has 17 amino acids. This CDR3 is CASSQDEGLAGANVLTF. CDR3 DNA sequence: TGTGCCAGCAGCCAAGATGAGGGTTTGGCTGGGGCCAACGTCCTGACTTTC.

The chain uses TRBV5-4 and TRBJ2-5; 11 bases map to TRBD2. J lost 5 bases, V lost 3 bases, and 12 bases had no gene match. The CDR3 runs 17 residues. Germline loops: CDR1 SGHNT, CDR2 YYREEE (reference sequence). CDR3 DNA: TGTGCCAGCAGCTCCGTTTACACTAGCGGGGGAAGGGAGACCCAGTACTTC. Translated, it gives CASSSVYTSGGRETQYF.

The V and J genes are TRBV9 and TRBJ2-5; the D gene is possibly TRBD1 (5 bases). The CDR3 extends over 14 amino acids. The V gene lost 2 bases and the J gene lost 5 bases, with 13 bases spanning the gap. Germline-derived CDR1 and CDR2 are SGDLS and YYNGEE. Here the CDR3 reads CASSVGHLGETQYF. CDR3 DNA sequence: TGTGCCAGCAGCGTCGGACACTTGGGGGAGACCCAGTACTTC. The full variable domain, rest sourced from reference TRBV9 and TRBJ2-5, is DSGVTQTPKHLITATGQRVTLRCSPRSGDLSVYWYQQSLDQGLQFLIQYYNGEERAKGNILERFSAQQFPDLHSELNLSSLELGDSALYFCASSVGHLGETQYFGPGTRLLVL.

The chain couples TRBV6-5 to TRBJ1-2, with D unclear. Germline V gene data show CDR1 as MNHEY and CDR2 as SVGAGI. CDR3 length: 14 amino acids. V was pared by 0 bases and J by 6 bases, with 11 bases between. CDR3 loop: CASSYSARRNGYTF. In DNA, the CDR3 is TGTGCCAGCAGTTACTCGGCTCGGAGGAATGGCTACACCTTC.

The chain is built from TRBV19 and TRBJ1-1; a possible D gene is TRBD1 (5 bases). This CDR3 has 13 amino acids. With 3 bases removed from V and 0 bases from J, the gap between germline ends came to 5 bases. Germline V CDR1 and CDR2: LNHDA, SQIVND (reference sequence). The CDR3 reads CASSMTVNTEAFF. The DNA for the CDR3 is TGTGCCAGTAGTATGACAGTGAACACTGAAGCTTTCTTT.

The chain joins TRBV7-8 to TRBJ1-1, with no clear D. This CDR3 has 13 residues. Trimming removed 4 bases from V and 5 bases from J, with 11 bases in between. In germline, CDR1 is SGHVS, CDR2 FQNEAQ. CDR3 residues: CASSSSGLTEAFF. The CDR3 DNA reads TGTGCCAGCAGCTCCAGCGGCTTGACTGAAGCTTTCTTT.

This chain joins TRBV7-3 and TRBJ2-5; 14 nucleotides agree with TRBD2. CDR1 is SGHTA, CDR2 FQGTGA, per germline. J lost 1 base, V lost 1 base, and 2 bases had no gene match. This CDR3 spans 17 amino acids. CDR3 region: CASSLRGTSGGQETQYF. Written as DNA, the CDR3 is TGTGCCAGCAGCTTAAGGGGGACTAGCGGGGGCCAAGAGACCCAGTACTTC.

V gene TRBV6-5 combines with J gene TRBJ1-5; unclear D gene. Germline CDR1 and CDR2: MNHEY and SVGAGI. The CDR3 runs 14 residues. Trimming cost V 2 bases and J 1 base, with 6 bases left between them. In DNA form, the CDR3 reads TGTGCCAGCAGTTACGTCAGGAGCAATCAGCCCCAGCATTTT. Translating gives CASSYVRSNQPQHF.

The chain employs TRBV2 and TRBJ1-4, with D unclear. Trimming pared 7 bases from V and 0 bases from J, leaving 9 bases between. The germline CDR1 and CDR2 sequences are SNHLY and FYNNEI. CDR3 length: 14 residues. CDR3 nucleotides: TGTGCCAGCAACTTCTTGGCAACTAATGAAAAACTGTTTTTT. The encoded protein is CASNFLATNEKLFF.

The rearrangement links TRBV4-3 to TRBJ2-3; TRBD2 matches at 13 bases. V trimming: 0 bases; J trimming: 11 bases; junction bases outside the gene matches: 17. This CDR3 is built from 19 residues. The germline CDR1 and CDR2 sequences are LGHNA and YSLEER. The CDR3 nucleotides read TGCGCCAGCAGCCAAGATTATGGGACTAGCGGGGCGCTCAGGAGCCGGCAGTATTTT. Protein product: CASSQDYGTSGALRSRQYF.

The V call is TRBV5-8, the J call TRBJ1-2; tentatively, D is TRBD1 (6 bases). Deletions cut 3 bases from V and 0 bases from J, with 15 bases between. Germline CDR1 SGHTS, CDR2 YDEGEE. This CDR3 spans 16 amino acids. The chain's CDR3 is CASSSPRTDPNYGYTF. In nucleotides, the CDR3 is TGTGCCAGCAGCTCCCCGAGGACAGACCCTAACTATGGCTACACCTTC.

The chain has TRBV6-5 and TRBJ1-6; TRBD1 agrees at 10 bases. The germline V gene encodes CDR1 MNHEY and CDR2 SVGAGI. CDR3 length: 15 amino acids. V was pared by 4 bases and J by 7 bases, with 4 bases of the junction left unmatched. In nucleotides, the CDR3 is TGTGCCAGCAGTTCCACGGACAGGGGGAATTCACCCCTCCACTTT. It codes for CASSSTDRGNSPLHF.

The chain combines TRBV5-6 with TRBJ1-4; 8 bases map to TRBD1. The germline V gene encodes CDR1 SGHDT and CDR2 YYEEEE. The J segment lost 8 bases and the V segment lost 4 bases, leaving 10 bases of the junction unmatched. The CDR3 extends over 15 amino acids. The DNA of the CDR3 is TGTGCCAGCAGCCTTTACAGGGGGTTGGGCGAAAAACTGTTTTTT. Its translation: CASSLYRGLGEKLFF.

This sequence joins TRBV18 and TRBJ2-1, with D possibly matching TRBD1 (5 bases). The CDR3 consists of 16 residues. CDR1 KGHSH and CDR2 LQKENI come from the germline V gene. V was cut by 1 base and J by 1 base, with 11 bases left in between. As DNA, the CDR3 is TGTGCCAGCTCACCACTGAGACAGATGTCCTACAATGAGCAGTTCTTC. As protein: CASSPLRQMSYNEQFF.

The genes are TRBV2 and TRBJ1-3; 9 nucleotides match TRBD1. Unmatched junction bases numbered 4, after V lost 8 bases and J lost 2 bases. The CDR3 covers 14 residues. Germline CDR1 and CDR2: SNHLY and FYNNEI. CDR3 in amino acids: CASQTGGTGNTIYF. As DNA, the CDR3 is TGTGCCAGCCAGACAGGGGGAACTGGAAACACCATATATTTT.

The CDR3 protein is CASSGTSGGATDTQYF. The CDR3 nucleotides read TGTGCCAGCAGTGGGACTAGCGGGGGGGCCACAGATACGCAGTATTTT. This chain connects TRBV6-4 to TRBJ2-3; 15 bases fit TRBD2. This CDR3 region has 16 residues. V dropped 4 bases and J dropped 2; count of bases not matched to a gene: 1. CDR1 is MRHNA, CDR2 SNTAGT, per germline.

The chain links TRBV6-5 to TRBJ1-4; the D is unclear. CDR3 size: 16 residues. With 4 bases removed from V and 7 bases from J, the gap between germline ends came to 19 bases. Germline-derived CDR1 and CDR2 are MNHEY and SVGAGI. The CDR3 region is CASSSFVTALREKLFF. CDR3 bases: TGTGCCAGCAGTTCCTTCGTCACAGCTCTGCGTGAAAAACTGTTTTTT.

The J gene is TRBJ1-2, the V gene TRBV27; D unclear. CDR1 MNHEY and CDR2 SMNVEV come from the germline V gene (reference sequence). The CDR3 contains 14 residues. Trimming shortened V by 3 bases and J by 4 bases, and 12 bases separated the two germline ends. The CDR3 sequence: CASSFGRGPYGYTF. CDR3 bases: TGTGCCAGCAGTTTTGGGCGTGGGCCCTATGGCTACACCTTC.

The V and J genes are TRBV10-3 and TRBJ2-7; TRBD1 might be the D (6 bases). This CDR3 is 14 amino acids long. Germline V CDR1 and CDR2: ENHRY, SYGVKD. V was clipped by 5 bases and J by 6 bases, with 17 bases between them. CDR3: CAISLSGAQGEQYV. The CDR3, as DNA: TGTGCCATCAGTTTATCAGGGGCCCAAGGCGAGCAGTACGTC.

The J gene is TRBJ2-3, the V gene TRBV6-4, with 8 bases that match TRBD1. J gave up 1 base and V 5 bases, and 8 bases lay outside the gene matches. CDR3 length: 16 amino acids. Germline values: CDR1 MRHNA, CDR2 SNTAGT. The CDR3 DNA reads TGTGCCAGCAGTCCCGACAGGGGATCGGGCACAGATACGCAGTATTTT. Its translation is CASSPDRGSGTDTQYF.

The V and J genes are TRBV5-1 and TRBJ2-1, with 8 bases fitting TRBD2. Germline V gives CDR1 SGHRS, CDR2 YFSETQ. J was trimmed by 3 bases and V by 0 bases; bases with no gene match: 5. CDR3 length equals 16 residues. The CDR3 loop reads CASSLAALAGYNEQFF. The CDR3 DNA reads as TGCGCCAGCAGCTTGGCCGCGCTAGCGGGCTACAATGAGCAGTTCTTC.